This T cell receptor beta chain was retrieved from a study of blood T cell repertoires in COVID-19 (dated by TCRdb to the early 2020s). Looking at the study overall: Collaborator samples came from the United States, Italy and Spain and covered acute and convalescent phases of COVID-19. The prospective study material was composed of cDNA or gDNA derived from T cells, B-cell-depleted T cells, or PBMCs. The dataset comprised deeply sampled blood TCRbeta repertoires from subjects exposed to, actively infected with, or recovered from COVID-19. A freely available public database, intended as a resource for researchers studying the immune response to SARS-CoV-2, is where the repertoires were released. Samples were obtained from the ongoing ImmuneRACE study (first 160 participants) and from over 1,000 subjects provided by 6 global collaborators. Sample metadata almost always included a de-identified subject ID, COVID-19 status, age in years and sex. Where HLA class I and class II types were available, the types were taken from metadata supplied by the sample provider, not from assay-based typing.

Participants in the prospective study were aged about 18 to 95 years, lived in 20 to 25 United States geographic areas, and enrolled through a virtual design. In the prospective study, participants were assigned to cohorts based on the clinical history participants reported in a screening survey and a study questionnaire. For ImmuneRACE Cohort 3, a participant was defined as recovered based on two consecutive negative NP/OP PCR tests, clearance by a healthcare professional, or resolution of symptoms. Each participant in the prospective study had whole blood, serum and a nasopharyngeal or oropharyngeal swab collected by mobile phlebotomists. Over a 2-month period, participants in the prospective study had the option of providing additional blood draws and questionnaires. Blood samples from the prospective study were shipped frozen or at room temperature prior to DNA extraction. The immunoSEQ Assay, a bias-controlled multiplex PCR, was used to amplify TCRbeta CDR3 regions from genomic DNA. For the original study's pipeline: Nucleated cell counts per sample were estimated from amplification of reference gene primers within the assay. To quantify the absolute abundance of each unique TCRbeta CDR3 rearrangement, sequence reads were collapsed and filtered. Productive Simpson clonality was computed per sample as the square root of Simpson's diversity index over productive rearrangements. Not all clones reach the TCRdb copy of this immuneACCESS table, which keeps in-frame sequences only. Checked studies attribute under half of the gap to unresolved V genes and leave the rest unexplained. Clonal size and the V and J genes are those of that table, whereas D and trimming came from the DNA. Counted in this sample were some 250,000 clones; approximately 84% of them appeared once. Around 16% of the sample is in the top ten clones.

Comments on this clone: What antigen it recognizes has not been identified. No much larger clone exists at a distance of one base, and base qualities are not known.

Results the study describes overall, beyond this receptor: The quantity of clinical and demographic metadata differed by source and by participant and was supplied without curation.

The sequenced sample was PBMCs or T cells enriched from blood (not recorded which). The receptor's source is a middle-aged man who had recovered from COVID-19.

CDR3 reads: CASSLRDRGSAFYGYTF. The sequenced DNA is TGTGCCAGCAGTTTGCGGGACAGGGGTTCGGCTTTTTATGGCTACACCTTC. The chain links TRBV27 with TRBJ1-2; TRBD1 lines up with 10 middle nucleotides. CDR1 and CDR2 were assigned from the germline V gene (reference sequence) as MNHEY and SMNVEV. The CDR3 contains 17 residues, cysteine and phenylalanine counted. Just the 51-base CDR3 DNA is kept, in frame starting at base 1. For this chain, trimming is 3 bases at the V end and 5 bases at the J end, and the number of junction bases without a gene match is 12.